This TCR beta chain was recovered during a study of cytomegalovirus exposure and HLA in healthy donors. Researchers ran the PCR with 60 Vbeta and 13 Jbeta primers. TCRdb's copy holds only in-frame clones and misses some; the assay was immunoSEQ multiplex PCR. The profile shows about 130,000 clones, roughly 85% of them singletons. CDR3 length equals 13 residues. Trimming pared 3 bases from V and 5 bases from J, leaving 8 bases between. Germline CDR1 is LNHNV and CDR2 is YYDKDF (reference sequence). Sequenced input: PBMCs. The receptor was derived from a man aged 40-50 years in good health and CMV-seropositive. J is TRBJ1-5 and V is TRBV15; D not certain. The DNA for the CDR3 is TGTGCCACCAGCAGTTTCCCCTATCAGCCCCAGCATTTT. Translated: CATSSFPYQPQHF.